The clone carrying this TCR beta chain was observed a few times. Its matching antigen is unknown. The data are from a study of type 1 regulatory T cells. In TCRdb, the reads were re-called with MiXCR into one record per CDR3 protein. The sample records about 42,000 distinct CDR3 sequences, 12% being singletons. V was pared by 8 bases and J by 2 bases, with 13 bases between. From germline, CDR1 is MNHEY and CDR2 SMNVEV (reference sequence). The CDR3 length is 13 residues. The sequenced sample consisted of cultured non-Tr1 T cells, either the whole culture or a sorted T cell fraction (not recorded which). J is TRBJ2-7 and V is TRBV27; D might be TRBD1 (6 bases). The sequence was obtained from a human donor in good health. CDR3 sequence: CASGVTGPYEQYF. The CDR3 DNA reads as TGTGCCAGCGGGGTGACAGGACCCTACGAGCAGTACTTC.